This T cell receptor (beta chain) was retrieved from a study of tumor-infiltrating lymphocytes in primary liver carcinoma. Study details: There were tumors of stage T1-T3 N0M0, each 4.2 to 10 cm across.

Unsorted bulk tissue of roughly 18-31 mg yielded co-extracted RNA and DNA. All of the tumor samples contained over 80% viable tumor cells. The investigators made TCR beta cDNA from around 540 ng total RNA, using a constant-region primer. Three nested multiplex PCR rounds of slightly modified ARM-PCR generated TCR beta libraries. Use of TRBV1-TRBV30 forward primers with a C-beta reverse primer characterized the first two PCR rounds, which lasted roughly 9 cycles each. MiXCR, run by TCRdb on the multiplex PCR reads, gives a single entry per CDR3 protein. The repertoire includes tens of thousands of distinct CDR3 sequences, 72% of them detected once, and roughly a fifth sits in the top ten. On this clonotype: Relative to the germline gene, one junction end is altered; a read error may explain this.

Germline CDR1 and CDR2: SGHAT and FQNNGV. The CDR3 totals 14 residues. This chain joins TRBV11-2 and TRBJ2-1; 8 bases fit TRBD2. This clonotype originated in a man aged 35 to 55 with primary liver carcinoma and hepatitis B virus infection. Material for sequencing was liver tumor tissue from sampling region 1. Subset defined: tumor region T1, superior pole. The DNA for the CDR3 is TGTGTCAGCATCCATAGCGGGAATAGGAATGAGCAGTTCTTC. Its translation is CVSIHSGNRNEQFF.